The 24 T cell receptor beta chains reported below all come from one sample, sequenced in a study of T cells after yellow fever vaccination. TCRdb analysed the 5' RACE reads with MiXCR anew, one entry per CDR3 protein. The data contain roughly 350,000 distinct CDR3 sequences, over 4% of them singletons. The sequencing used PBMCs, collected 5 days after the yellow fever booster vaccination. The receptors originated from a young man who received the YFV17D yellow fever vaccine.

This clonotype was seen more than once but under ten times. The CDR3 coding sequence is TGTGCCAGCAGCCAGGGTTACACCATATATTTT. It is translated as CASSQGYTIYF. This chain connects TRBV14 to TRBJ1-3; no definite D call. The CDR3 is 11 residues long. Germline V gene sequence: CDR1 SGHDN, CDR2 FVKESK. Between the trimmed V and J ends, which lost 3 bases and 8 bases, there was a span of 5 bases.

This clonotype was counted a few times. V is TRBV5-1 and J is TRBJ2-6, with TRBD1 matching 9 bases. The CDR3 runs 16 residues. Losses at the gene ends were 2 bases for V and 3 bases for J; bases not matched to a gene: 3. The V gene's germline CDR1 is SGHRS and CDR2 YFSETQ. CDR3 DNA: TGCGCCAGCAGCTTACAGGGGGCGAGTGGGGCCAACGTCCTGACTTTC. Its protein is CASSLQGASGANVLTF.

This clonotype was seen a few times. V and J are TRBV20-1 and TRBJ1-2, with D unclear. CDR3 length equals 15 residues. Per germline, CDR1 DFQATT and CDR2 SNEGSKA (reference sequence). Trimming cost V 6 bases and J 5 bases, with 22 bases left between them. DNA of the CDR3: TGCAGTGCCCCAAGTGTGGGGAGGATCGGGTATGGCTACACCTTC. This codes for CSAPSVGRIGYGYTF.

This clonotype was detected a few times. This chain uses TRBV19 with TRBJ1-5; no firm D call. Trimming stripped 7 bases from V and 0 bases from J, with 16 bases between. Germline V CDR1 and CDR2: LNHDA, SQIVND (reference sequence). CDR3 length: 16 amino acids. CDR3 sequence: CASTSDDANSNQPQHF. The CDR3 nucleotides read TGTGCCAGTACGTCCGACGACGCTAATAGCAATCAGCCCCAGCATTTT.

The chain recombines TRBV20-1 with TRBJ2-5; the match to TRBD2 covers 8 bases. The CDR3 extends over 12 amino acids. V dropped 7 bases and J dropped 7; count of bases not matched to a gene: 8. CDR1 DFQATT and CDR2 SNEGSKA come from the germline V gene (reference sequence). In DNA form, the CDR3 reads TGCAGTGTAGGCGGGGGGCTGGGGACCCAGTACTTC. It translates to CSVGGGLGTQYF.

The V and J genes are TRBV7-8 and TRBJ1-1; 8 bases are shared with TRBD1. Germline V gene data show CDR1 as SGHVS and CDR2 as FQNEAQ. The CDR3 totals 16 residues. The J segment lost 1 base and the V segment lost 4 bases, leaving 8 bases of the junction unmatched. The CDR3 DNA follows: TGTGCCAGCAGCTCGCTCGACAGGGGCTCGAACACTGAAGCTTTCTTT. Its translation is CASSSLDRGSNTEAFF.

This clonotype was seen a handful of times. This chain connects TRBV19 to TRBJ2-3; D assignment may be TRBD1 or TRBD2 (5 bases each). The CDR3 runs 15 residues. CDR1 is LNHDA and CDR2 is SQIVND in the germline V gene (reference sequence). V dropped 1 base and J dropped 2 bases, with 10 bases sitting between them. CDR3 in amino acids: CASSIASGTTDTQYF. The CDR3 bases are TGTGCCAGTAGTATAGCGTCTGGGACCACAGATACGCAGTATTTT.

The chain joins TRBV7-2 to TRBJ1-1; D unresolved. Looked up from germline, CDR1 is SGHTA and CDR2 is FQGNSA. Deletions cut 8 bases from V and 8 bases from J, with 18 bases between. The CDR3 covers 13 residues. CDR3 sequence reads: CASGFSDVVEAFF. The DNA for the CDR3 is TGTGCCAGCGGATTTTCCGACGTGGTCGAAGCTTTCTTT.

The chain combines TRBV6-5 with TRBJ1-2; 11 bases map to TRBD1. Germline V lookup: CDR1 MNHEY, CDR2 SVGAGI. The CDR3 is 17 amino acids. Trimming took 0 bases from V and 8 from J; bases not matched to a gene: 11. CDR3 coding DNA: TGTGCCAGCAGTTACTCCGGAGGACAGGGGGCGAGGATGGGCTACACCTTC. This translates into CASSYSGGQGARMGYTF.

This clonotype is judged medium-sized. This chain joins TRBV4-1 and TRBJ2-1; 8 positions agree with TRBD2. There are 15 residues in the CDR3. V lost 0 bases and J lost 8; bases outside the gene matches: 6. The germline gives CDR1 MGHRA, CDR2 YSYEKL. The CDR3 protein is CASSQERGGYDEQFF. In nucleotides, the CDR3 is TGCGCCAGCAGCCAAGAACGCGGGGGGTATGATGAGCAGTTCTTC.

This clonotype was counted many times. V usage is TRBV5-6 and J usage is TRBJ1-2; the D is unclear. CDR3 length: 12 residues. The V end lost 5 bases, the J end lost 4 bases, and 9 bases lay between the germline ends. Germline V gene lookup returns CDR1 SGHDT and CDR2 YYEEEE. The CDR3 sequence is CASRTAGYGYTF. The CDR3 DNA reads TGTGCCAGCAGAACTGCGGGCTATGGCTACACCTTC.

This clonotype occurred a few times. The rearrangement uses TRBV4-2 and TRBJ2-5; D tentatively reads TRBD1 or TRBD2 (5 bases each). V was pared by 0 bases and J by 7 bases, with 12 bases between. The CDR3 is 14 residues long. CDR1 and CDR2 from the germline V gene are LGHNA and YNFKEQ. The CDR3 nucleotides read TGTGCCAGCAGCCAAGATCCGGGGCCTGGGACCCAGTACTTC. Its protein product is CASSQDPGPGTQYF.

This clonotype was seen at least ten times. The chain joins TRBV6-4 to TRBJ1-2; a possible D gene is TRBD1 (5 bases). Looked up from germline, CDR1 is MRHNA and CDR2 is SNTAGT. V was pared by 4 bases and J by 1 base, with 10 bases between. There are 14 residues in the CDR3. The chain's CDR3 is CASSVGADNYGYTF. The CDR3 DNA is TGTGCCAGCAGTGTCGGGGCGGATAACTATGGCTACACCTTC.

This clonotype showed up just a few times. V is TRBV7-8 and J is TRBJ2-3, with D maybe TRBD1 (6 bases). V was trimmed by 2 bases and J by 0 bases, leaving 9 bases between them. There are 15 residues in the CDR3. The germline V gene has CDR1 SGHVS and CDR2 FQNEAQ. Here the CDR3 reads CASSLWDTSTDTQYF. The CDR3 DNA reads as TGTGCCAGCAGCTTATGGGACACTAGCACAGATACGCAGTATTTT.

The chain is built from TRBV15 and TRBJ2-2; D is uncertain. The CDR3 covers 15 residues. V shed 5 bases and J shed 1 base, with 11 bases lying between them. Germline V gives CDR1 LNHNV, CDR2 YYDKDF (reference sequence). The CDR3 DNA reads TGTGCCACCAGCGACGGCCCGGAGAACACCGGGGAGCTGTTTTTT. Residues: CATSDGPENTGELFF.

This clonotype showed up just a few times. The chain joins TRBV7-2 to TRBJ2-7, with D perhaps TRBD1 (6 bases). Per germline, CDR1 SGHTA and CDR2 FQGNSA. Trimming stripped 3 bases from V and 2 bases from J, with 14 bases between. The CDR3 has 15 amino acids. In DNA form, the CDR3 reads TGTGCCAGCAGCTTCCAGGGGCCGGGCACCTACGAGCAGTACGTC. Its translation is CASSFQGPGTYEQYV.

The chain links TRBV5-1 to TRBJ2-1; D may match TRBD1 or TRBD2 (6 bases each). The CDR3 spans 16 residues. Deletions cut 5 bases from V and 2 bases from J, with 17 bases between. CDR1 is SGHRS and CDR2 is YFSETQ in the germline V gene. CDR3 region: CASRPGIGGAYNEQFF. The CDR3 coding sequence is TGCGCCAGCAGACCCGGTATCGGGGGCGCCTACAATGAGCAGTTCTTC.

This clonotype was recorded a few times. The chain recombines TRBV5-1 with TRBJ2-6, with 8 bases lining up with TRBD1. There are 16 residues in the CDR3. Germline lookup yields CDR1 SGHRS and CDR2 YFSETQ. With 4 bases clipped from V and 3 bases from J, the junction kept 6 bases outside the gene matches. CDR3 in amino acids: CASSRLTGVGANVLTF. For the CDR3, the DNA is TGCGCCAGCAGCCGGTTGACAGGGGTTGGGGCCAACGTCCTGACTTTC. Using reference TRBV5-1 and TRBJ2-6 for the parts outside the CDR3, the full variable domain is KAGVTQTPRYLIKTRGQQVTLSCSPISGHRSVSWYQQTPGQGLQFLFEYFSETQRNKGNFPGRFSGRQFSNSRSEMNVSTLELGDSALYLCASSRLTGVGANVLTFGAGSRLTVL.

This clonotype occurred many times. The V call is TRBV5-1, the J call TRBJ1-2, with a weak D call TRBD1 (5 bases). The germline CDR1 and CDR2 sequences are SGHRS and YFSETQ. CDR3 length equals 14 residues. V shed 0 bases and J shed 8 bases, with 14 bases lying between them. The CDR3 sequence is CASSLVGRGEGYTF. In DNA form, the CDR3 reads TGCGCCAGCAGCTTGGTTGGTAGGGGTGAGGGCTACACCTTC.

In its sample, this clonotype was seen many times. The rearrangement uses TRBV5-1 and TRBJ2-5; D unclear. There are 14 residues in the CDR3. Germline CDR1 and CDR2: SGHRS and YFSETQ. V was clipped by 4 bases and J by 1 base, with 11 bases between them. The CDR3: CASSPRRIQETQYF. In DNA, the CDR3 is TGCGCCAGCAGCCCTCGCCGGATCCAAGAGACCCAGTACTTC.

The chain carries TRBV20-1 and TRBJ2-1; D is uncertain. V lost 8 bases, J lost 4 bases, and 24 bases lay in between. Germline CDR1 reads DFQATT; CDR2 reads SNEGSKA (reference sequence). This CDR3 contains 16 residues. CDR3 sequence (DNA): TGCAGTACGCAATCGAACCCCCCGCGAAGGTACAATGAGCAGTTCTTC. Protein sequence: CSTQSNPPRRYNEQFF.

This clonotype was seen a handful of times. This sequence joins TRBV7-9 and TRBJ2-7; tentatively, D is TRBD1 or TRBD2 (5 bases each). The CDR3 totals 13 residues. V was clipped by 5 bases and J by 7 bases, with 15 bases between them. Germline V CDR1 and CDR2: SEHNR, FQNEAQ (reference sequence). The CDR3 nucleotides are TGTGCCAGCAGCCTCAGGGACGGGCGGGAGCAGTACTTC. Protein product: CASSLRDGREQYF.

This chain connects TRBV20-1 to TRBJ1-1; the D gene is possibly TRBD1 (5 bases). The germline V and J ends were trimmed by 1 base and 5 bases, with 11 bases remaining between them. The CDR3 totals 13 residues. The germline V gene encodes CDR1 DFQATT and CDR2 SNEGSKA (reference sequence). The CDR3 nucleotides read TGCAGTGCTAGAGGGGCGGGGGAGACTGAAGCTTTCTTT. Residues: CSARGAGETEAFF.

The chain employs TRBV24-1 and TRBJ2-6; D tentatively fits TRBD1 or TRBD2 (5 bases each). This CDR3 is built from 16 residues. Between the trimmed V and J ends, which lost 8 bases and 4 bases, there was a span of 17 bases. Germline V CDR1 and CDR2: KGHDR, SFDVKD. The CDR3 loop reads CATKGVTGRGANVLTF. Here the CDR3 DNA reads TGTGCCACCAAAGGCGTGACGGGGCGCGGGGCCAACGTCCTGACTTTC.